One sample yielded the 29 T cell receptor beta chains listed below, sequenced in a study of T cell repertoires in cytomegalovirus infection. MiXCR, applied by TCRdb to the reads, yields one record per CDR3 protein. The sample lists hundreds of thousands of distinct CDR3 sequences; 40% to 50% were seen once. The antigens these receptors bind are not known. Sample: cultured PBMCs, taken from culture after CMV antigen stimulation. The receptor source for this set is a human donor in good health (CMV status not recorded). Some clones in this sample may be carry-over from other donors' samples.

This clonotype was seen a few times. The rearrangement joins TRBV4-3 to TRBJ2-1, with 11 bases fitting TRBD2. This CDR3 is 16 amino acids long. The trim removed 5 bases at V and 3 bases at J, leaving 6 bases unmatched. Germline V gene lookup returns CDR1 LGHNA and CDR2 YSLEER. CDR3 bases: TGCGCCAGCAGCAAAGTGGGACTAGCGGTCTACAATGAGCAGTTCTTC. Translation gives CASSKVGLAVYNEQFF.

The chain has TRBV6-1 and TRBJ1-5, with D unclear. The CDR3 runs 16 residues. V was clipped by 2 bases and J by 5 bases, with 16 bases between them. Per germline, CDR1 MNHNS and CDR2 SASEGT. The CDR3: CASSELVPPEDQPQHF. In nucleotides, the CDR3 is TGTGCCAGCAGTGAATTGGTACCGCCGGAGGATCAGCCCCAGCATTTT.

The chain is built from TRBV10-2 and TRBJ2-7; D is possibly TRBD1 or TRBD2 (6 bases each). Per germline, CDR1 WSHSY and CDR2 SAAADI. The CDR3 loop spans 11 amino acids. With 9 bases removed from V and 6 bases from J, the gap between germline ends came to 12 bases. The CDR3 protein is CASRGGPEQYF. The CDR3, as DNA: TGCGCCAGTCGTGGGGGGCCCGAGCAGTACTTC.

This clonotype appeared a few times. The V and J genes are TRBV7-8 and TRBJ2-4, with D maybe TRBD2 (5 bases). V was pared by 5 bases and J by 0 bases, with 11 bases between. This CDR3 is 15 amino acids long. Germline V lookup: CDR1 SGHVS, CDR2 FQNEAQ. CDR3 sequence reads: CASSAGNLAKNIQYF. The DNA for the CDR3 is TGTGCCAGCAGCGCCGGGAACTTAGCCAAAAACATTCAGTACTTC. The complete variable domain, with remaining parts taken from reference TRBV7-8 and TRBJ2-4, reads GAGVSQSPRYKVAKRGQDVALRCDPISGHVSLFWYQQALGQGPEFLTYFQNEAQLDKSGLPSDRFFAERPEGSVSTLKIQRTQQEDSAVYLCASSAGNLAKNIQYFGAGTRLSVL.

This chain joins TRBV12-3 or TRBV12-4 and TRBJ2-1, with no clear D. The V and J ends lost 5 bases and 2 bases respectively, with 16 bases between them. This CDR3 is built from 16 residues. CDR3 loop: CASSPGEGHTYNEQFF. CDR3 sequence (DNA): TGTGCCAGCAGTCCCGGTGAAGGTCATACCTACAATGAGCAGTTCTTC.

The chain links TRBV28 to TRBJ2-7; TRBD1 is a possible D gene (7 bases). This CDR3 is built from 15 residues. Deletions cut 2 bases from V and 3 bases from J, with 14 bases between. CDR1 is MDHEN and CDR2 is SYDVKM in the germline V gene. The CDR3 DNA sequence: TGTGCCAGCAGTTTAATCCAGGGGGGCCTCTACGAGCAGTACTTC. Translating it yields CASSLIQGGLYEQYF.

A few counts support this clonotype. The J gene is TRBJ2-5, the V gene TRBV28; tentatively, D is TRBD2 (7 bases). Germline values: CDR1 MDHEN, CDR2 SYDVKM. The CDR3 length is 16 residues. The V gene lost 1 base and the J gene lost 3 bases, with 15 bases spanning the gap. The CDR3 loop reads CASSLFGGAPEETQYF. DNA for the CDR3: TGTGCCAGCAGTTTATTTGGGGGGGCACCGGAAGAGACCCAGTACTTC. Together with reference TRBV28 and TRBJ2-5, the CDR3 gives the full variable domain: DVKVTQSSRYLVKRTGEKVFLECVQDMDHENMFWYRQDPGLGLRLIYFSYDVKMKEKGDIPEGYSVSREKKERFSLILESASTNQTSMYLCASSLFGGAPEETQYFGPGTRLLVL.

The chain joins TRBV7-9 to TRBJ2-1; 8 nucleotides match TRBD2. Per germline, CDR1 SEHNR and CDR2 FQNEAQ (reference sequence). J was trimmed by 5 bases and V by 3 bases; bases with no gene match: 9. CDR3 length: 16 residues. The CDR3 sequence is CASSLVTGGPHNEQFF. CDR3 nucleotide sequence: TGTGCCAGCAGCTTGGTTACGGGGGGGCCGCACAATGAGCAGTTCTTC. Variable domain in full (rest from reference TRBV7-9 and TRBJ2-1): DTGVSQNPRHKITKRGQNVTFRCDPISEHNRLYWYRQTLGQGPEFLTYFQNEAQLEKSRLLSDRFSAERPKGSFSTLEIQRTEQGDSAMYLCASSLVTGGPHNEQFFGPGTRLTVL.

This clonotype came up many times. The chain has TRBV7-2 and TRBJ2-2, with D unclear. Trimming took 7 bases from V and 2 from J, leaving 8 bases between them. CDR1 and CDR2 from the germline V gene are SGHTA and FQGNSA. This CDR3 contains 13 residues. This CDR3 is CASTYSNTGELFF. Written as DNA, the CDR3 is TGTGCCAGCACTTACTCCAACACCGGGGAGCTGTTTTTT.

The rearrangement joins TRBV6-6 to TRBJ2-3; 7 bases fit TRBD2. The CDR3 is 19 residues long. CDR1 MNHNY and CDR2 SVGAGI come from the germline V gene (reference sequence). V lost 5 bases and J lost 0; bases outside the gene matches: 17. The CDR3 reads CASSRRIGMGGVSTDTQYF. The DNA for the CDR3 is TGTGCCAGCAGTCGAAGAATTGGGATGGGGGGGGTCAGCACAGATACGCAGTATTTT.

For the CDR3, the DNA is TGTGCCAGCAGTTCCACAGGAGGTCAGCCCCAGCATTTT. As protein: CASSSTGGQPQHF. V usage is TRBV12-3 or TRBV12-4 and J usage is TRBJ1-5; D may be TRBD1 (5 bases). The CDR3 contains 13 residues. V lost 4 bases, J lost 6 bases, and 10 bases lay in between.

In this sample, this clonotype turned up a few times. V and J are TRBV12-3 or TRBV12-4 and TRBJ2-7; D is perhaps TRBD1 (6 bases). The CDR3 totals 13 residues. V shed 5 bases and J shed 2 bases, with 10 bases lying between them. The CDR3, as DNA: TGTGCCAGCAGTGGGCCAGGGGCCTACGAGCAGTACTTC. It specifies CASSGPGAYEQYF.

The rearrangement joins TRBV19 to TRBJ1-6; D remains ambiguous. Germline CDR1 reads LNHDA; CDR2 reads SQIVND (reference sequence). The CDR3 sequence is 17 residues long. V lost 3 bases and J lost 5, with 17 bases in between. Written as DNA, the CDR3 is TGTGCCAGTAGTATTCACGTACCAATCCGGAATAATTCACCCCTCCACTTT. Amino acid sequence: CASSIHVPIRNNSPLHF.

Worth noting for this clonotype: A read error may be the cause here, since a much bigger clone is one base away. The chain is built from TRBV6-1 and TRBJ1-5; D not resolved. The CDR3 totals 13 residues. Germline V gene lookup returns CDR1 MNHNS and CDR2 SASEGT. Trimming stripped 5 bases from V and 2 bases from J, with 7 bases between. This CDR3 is CASSPLGNQPQHF. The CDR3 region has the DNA TGTGCCAGCAGTCCCCTGGGCAATCAGCCCCAGCATTTT.

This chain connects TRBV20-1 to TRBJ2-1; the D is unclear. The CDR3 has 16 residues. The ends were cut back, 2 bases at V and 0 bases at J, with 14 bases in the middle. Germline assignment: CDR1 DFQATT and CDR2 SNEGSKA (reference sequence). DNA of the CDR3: TGCAGTGCTAGAAGTTTCGAGGCCGGCTCCTACAATGAGCAGTTCTTC. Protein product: CSARSFEAGSYNEQFF.

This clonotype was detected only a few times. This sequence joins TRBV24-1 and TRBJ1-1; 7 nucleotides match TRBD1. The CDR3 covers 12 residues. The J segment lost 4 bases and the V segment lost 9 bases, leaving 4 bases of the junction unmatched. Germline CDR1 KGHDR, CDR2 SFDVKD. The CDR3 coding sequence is TGTGCCACCCAAGCAGGGGGCACTGAAGCTTTCTTT. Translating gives CATQAGGTEAFF.

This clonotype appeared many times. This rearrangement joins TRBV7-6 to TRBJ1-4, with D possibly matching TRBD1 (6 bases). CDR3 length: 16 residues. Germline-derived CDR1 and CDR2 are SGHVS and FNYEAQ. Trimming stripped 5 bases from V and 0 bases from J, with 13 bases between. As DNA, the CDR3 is TGTGCCAGCAGCCTAGGGGGGACTGCAACTAATGAAAAACTGTTTTTT. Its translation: CASSLGGTATNEKLFF. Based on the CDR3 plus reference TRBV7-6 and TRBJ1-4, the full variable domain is GAGVSQSPRYKVTKRGQDVALRCDPISGHVSLYWYRQALGQGPEFLTYFNYEAQQDKSGLPNDRFSAERPEGSISTLTIQRTEQRDSAMYRCASSLGGTATNEKLFFGSGTQLSVL.

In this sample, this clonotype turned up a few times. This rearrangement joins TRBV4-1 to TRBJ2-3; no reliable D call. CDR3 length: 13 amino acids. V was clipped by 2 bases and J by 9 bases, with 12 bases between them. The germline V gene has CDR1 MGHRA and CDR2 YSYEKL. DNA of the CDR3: TGCGCCAGCAGCCAACTTGGTCTTGAGACGCAGTATTTT. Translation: CASSQLGLETQYF.

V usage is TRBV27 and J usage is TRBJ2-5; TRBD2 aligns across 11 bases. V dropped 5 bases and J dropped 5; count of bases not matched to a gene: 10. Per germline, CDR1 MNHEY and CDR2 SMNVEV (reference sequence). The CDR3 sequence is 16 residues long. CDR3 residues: CASSLIAGGPRETQYF. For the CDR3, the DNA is TGTGCCAGCAGTCTTATAGCGGGAGGGCCCCGGGAGACCCAGTACTTC.

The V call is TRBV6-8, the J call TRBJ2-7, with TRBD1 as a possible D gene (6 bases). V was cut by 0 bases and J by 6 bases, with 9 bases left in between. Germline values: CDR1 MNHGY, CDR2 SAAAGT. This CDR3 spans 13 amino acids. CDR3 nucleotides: TGTGCCAGCAGTTACTCTGAAGGGGGCGAGCAGTACTTC. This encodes CASSYSEGGEQYF.

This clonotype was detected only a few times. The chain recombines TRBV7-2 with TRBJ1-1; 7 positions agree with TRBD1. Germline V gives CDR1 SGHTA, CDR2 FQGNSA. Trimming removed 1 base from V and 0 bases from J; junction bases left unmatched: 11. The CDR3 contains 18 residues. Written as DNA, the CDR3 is TGTGCCAGCAGCTTAGGACAGGGTTCAGGACGGTTGAACACTGAAGCTTTCTTT. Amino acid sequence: CASSLGQGSGRLNTEAFF.

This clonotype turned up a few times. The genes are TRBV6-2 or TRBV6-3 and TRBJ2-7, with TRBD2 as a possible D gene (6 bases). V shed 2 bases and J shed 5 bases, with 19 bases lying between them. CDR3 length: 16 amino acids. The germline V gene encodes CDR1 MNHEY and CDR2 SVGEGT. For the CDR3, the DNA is TGTGCCAGCAGTTACGATCGGGGGAAAATAAGGAACGAGCAGTACTTC. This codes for CASSYDRGKIRNEQYF.

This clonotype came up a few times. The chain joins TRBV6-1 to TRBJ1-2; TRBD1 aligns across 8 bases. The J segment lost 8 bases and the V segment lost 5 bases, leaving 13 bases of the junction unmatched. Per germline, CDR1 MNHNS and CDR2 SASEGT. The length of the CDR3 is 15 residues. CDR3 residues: CASSPWTGNLRGYTF. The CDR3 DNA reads TGTGCCAGCAGTCCATGGACAGGGAATTTGCGGGGCTACACCTTC.

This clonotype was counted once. CDR3 sequence: CSARDWAGSSYNEQFF. For the CDR3, the DNA is TGCAGTGCTAGAGATTGGGCGGGCAGCTCCTACAATGAGCAGTTCTTC. The chain couples TRBV20-1 to TRBJ2-1; tentatively, D is TRBD2 (5 bases). This CDR3 has 16 amino acids. V lost 0 bases, J lost 0 bases, and 12 bases lay in between. The germline gives CDR1 DFQATT, CDR2 SNEGSKA (reference sequence).

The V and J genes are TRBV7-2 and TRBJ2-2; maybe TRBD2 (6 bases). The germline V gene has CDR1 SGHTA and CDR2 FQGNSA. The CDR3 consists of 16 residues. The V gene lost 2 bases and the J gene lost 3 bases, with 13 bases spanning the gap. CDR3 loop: CASSLISVADTGELFF. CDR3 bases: TGTGCCAGCAGCTTAATCTCAGTAGCGGACACCGGGGAGCTGTTTTTT.

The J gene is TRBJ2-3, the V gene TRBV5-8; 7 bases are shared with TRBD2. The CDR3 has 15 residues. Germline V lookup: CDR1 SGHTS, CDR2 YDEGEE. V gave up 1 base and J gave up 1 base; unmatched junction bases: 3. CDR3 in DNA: TGTGCCAGCAGCTTGCAAAGCGGGGGCACAGATACGCAGTATTTT. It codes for CASSLQSGGTDTQYF.

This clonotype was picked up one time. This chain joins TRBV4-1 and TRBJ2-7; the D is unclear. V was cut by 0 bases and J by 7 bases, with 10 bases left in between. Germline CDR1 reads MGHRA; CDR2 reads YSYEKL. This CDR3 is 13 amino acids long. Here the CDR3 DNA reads TGCGCCAGCAGCCAAGATCTTGGGTGGGAGCAGTACTTC. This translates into CASSQDLGWEQYF.

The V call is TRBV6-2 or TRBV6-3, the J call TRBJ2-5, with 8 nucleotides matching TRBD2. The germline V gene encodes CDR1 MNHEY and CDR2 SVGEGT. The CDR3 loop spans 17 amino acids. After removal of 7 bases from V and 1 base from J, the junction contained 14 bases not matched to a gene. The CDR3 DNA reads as TGTGCCAGCACCCTACGCCGAGGAACTAGCGGCCAAGAGACCCAGTACTTC. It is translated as CASTLRRGTSGQETQYF.

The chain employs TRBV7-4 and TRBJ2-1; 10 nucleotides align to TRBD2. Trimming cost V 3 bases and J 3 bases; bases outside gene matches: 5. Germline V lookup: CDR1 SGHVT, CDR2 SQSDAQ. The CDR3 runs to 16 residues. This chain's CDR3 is CASSFSSGSLYNEQFF. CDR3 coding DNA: TGTGCCAGCAGCTTCTCTAGCGGGAGCCTCTACAATGAGCAGTTCTTC.